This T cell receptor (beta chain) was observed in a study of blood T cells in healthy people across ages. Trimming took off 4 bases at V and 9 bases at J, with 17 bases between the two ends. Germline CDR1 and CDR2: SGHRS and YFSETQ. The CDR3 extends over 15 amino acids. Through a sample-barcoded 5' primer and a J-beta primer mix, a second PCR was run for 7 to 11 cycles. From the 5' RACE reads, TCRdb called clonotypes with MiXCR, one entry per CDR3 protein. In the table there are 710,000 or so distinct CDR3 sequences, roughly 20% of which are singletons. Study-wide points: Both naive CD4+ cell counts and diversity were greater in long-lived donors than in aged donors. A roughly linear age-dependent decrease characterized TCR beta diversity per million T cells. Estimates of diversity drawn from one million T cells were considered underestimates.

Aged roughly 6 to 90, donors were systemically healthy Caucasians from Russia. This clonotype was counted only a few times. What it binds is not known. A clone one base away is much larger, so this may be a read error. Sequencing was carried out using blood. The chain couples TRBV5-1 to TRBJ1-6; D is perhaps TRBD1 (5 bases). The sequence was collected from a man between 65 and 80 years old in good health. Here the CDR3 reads CASSPVWDGRSPLHF. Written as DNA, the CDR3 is TGCGCCAGCAGCCCAGTTTGGGACGGCCGTTCACCCCTCCACTTT.